This T cell receptor (beta chain) was identified during a study of graft-versus-host responses after intestinal transplantation. Across the study: Induction using anti-thymocyte globulin, followed by tacrolimus and steroids for two to three years, was given to all recipients.

Here immunoSEQ multiplex PCR was the method, and the copy in TCRdb shows in-frame clones only, minus some. The sample contains tens of thousands of clones, 85% to 90% of which appear only once. Study results and caveats: Allografts of one patient group, those with graft-donor T cell macrochimerism, had high graft-versus-host to host-versus-graft clonal ratios.

Of note for this clone: Its cognate antigen is unknown.

The germline V gene encodes CDR1 MDHEN and CDR2 SYDVKM. V was clipped by 3 bases and J by 1 base, with 18 bases between them. The CDR3 is 17 residues long. The chain carries TRBV28 and TRBJ2-5, with D perhaps matching TRBD1 (6 bases). The receptor comes from a human donor who received an intestinal transplant. The sample was unstimulated CD4+ T cells sorted from spleen or lymph node cells, taken before intestinal transplant. CDR3 sequence: CASSLAGAGASQETQYF. As DNA, the CDR3 is TGTGCCAGCAGTTTGGCCGGGGCAGGGGCGAGCCAAGAGACCCAGTACTTC.